One sample yielded the 27 T cell receptor beta chains listed below, sequenced in a study of blood T cells in healthy people across ages. Combining a sample-barcoded 5' primer with a J-beta primer mix, a second PCR ran for 7 to 11 cycles. TCRdb re-analysed the 5' RACE reads in MiXCR, keeping a single row per CDR3 protein. Of about 670,000 distinct CDR3 sequences in the sample, 40% to 45% were seen once. Sequenced input: blood. These receptors were collected from an elderly man in good health.

Regarding this clonotype: One base away lies a much larger clone, so this may be a sequencing read error. The rearrangement joins TRBV27 to TRBJ2-3; 8 bases agree with TRBD1. Germline CDR1 reads MNHEY; CDR2 reads SMNVEV (reference sequence). The CDR3 totals 16 residues. The CDR3 loop is CASSRPRTGLAETQYF. Written as DNA, the CDR3 is TGTGCCAGCAGCCGTCCCCGGACAGGGTTGGCAGAGACGCAGTATTTT.

This clonotype occurred a few times. V is TRBV30 and J is TRBJ2-3, with D possibly matching TRBD1 (5 bases). This CDR3 is 14 amino acids long. Trimming took off 0 bases at V and 0 bases at J, with 7 bases between the two ends. The germline V gene has CDR1 GTSNPN and CDR2 SVGIG (reference sequence). CDR3 region: CAWSVQASTDTQYF. CDR3 bases: TGTGCCTGGAGTGTACAGGCTAGCACAGATACGCAGTATTTT.

The genes are TRBV20-1 and TRBJ2-7; possibly TRBD2 for D (5 bases). The CDR3 contains 14 residues. Germline CDR1 is DFQATT and CDR2 is SNEGSKA (reference sequence). Deletions cut 0 bases from V and 2 bases from J, with 11 bases between. The CDR3 protein is CSARENRGAYEQYF. DNA for the CDR3: TGCAGTGCTAGAGAGAACCGGGGTGCCTACGAGCAGTACTTC.

Of note for this clonotype: A much larger clone lies one base from this, so it may be a read error. The V call is TRBV10-1, the J call TRBJ1-2; 8 bases are a match to TRBD1. This CDR3 has 16 residues. Per germline, CDR1 WNHNN and CDR2 SYGVQD (reference sequence). CDR3 loop: CASNESRGRGLSGYTF. DNA of the CDR3: TGCGCCAGCAATGAGTCGCGAGGCAGGGGGCTTTCTGGCTACACCTTC.

This clonotype turned up a few times. The chain couples TRBV14 to TRBJ2-3, with 9 bases that match TRBD2. Germline V gene data show CDR1 as SGHDN and CDR2 as FVKESK. V lost 4 bases and J lost 4; bases outside the gene matches: 12. The CDR3 covers 17 residues. The CDR3 reads CASSLDRSAGGADTQYF. As DNA, the CDR3 is TGTGCCAGCAGCCTCGATCGGTCAGCGGGAGGAGCAGATACGCAGTATTTT.

This chain links TRBV6-6 with TRBJ1-2; 8 positions agree with TRBD1. CDR1 is MNHNY, CDR2 SVGAGI, per germline (reference sequence). Trimming removed 9 bases from V and 8 bases from J; junction bases left unmatched: 20. The CDR3 has 16 residues. The CDR3 loop is CASSQGGPRLIQGYTF. The CDR3 DNA sequence: TGTGCCAGTTCACAGGGGGGCCCACGTCTCATCCAGGGCTACACCTTC.

V usage is TRBV6-5 and J usage is TRBJ1-5, with no clear D. V dropped 0 bases and J dropped 4 bases, with 4 bases sitting between them. CDR1 is MNHEY and CDR2 is SVGAGI in the germline V gene. The CDR3 has 13 amino acids. The CDR3 loop is CASSYSWNQPQHF. As DNA, the CDR3 is TGTGCCAGCAGTTACTCGTGGAATCAGCCCCAGCATTTT.

The sample holds a few counts of this clonotype. The rearrangement joins TRBV7-3 to TRBJ2-2; 7 nucleotides agree with TRBD1. Trimming removed 6 bases from V and 4 bases from J; junction bases left unmatched: 5. The germline V gene encodes CDR1 SGHTA and CDR2 FQGTGA. This CDR3 is 14 amino acids long. The CDR3 spells CASSPTGATGELFF. For the CDR3, the DNA is TGTGCCAGCAGTCCCACAGGGGCCACCGGGGAGCTGTTTTTT.

This clonotype was detected a few times. The rearrangement joins TRBV4-1 to TRBJ2-7; no definite D call. This CDR3 comprises 14 residues. Per germline, CDR1 MGHRA and CDR2 YSYEKL. Deletions cut 0 bases from V and 0 bases from J, with 6 bases between. The CDR3 coding sequence is TGCGCCAGCAGCCAAGAGACGGTCTCCTACGAGCAGTACTTC. It encodes CASSQETVSYEQYF.

The rearrangement links TRBV11-1 to TRBJ2-3, with TRBD2 matching 10 bases. The CDR3 has 13 residues. CDR1 is SGHAT, CDR2 FQDESV, per germline (reference sequence). J lost 11 bases, V lost 5 bases, and 7 bases had no gene match. The CDR3 here is CASSLQREGWQYF. CDR3 nucleotides: TGTGCCAGCAGCCTTCAGCGGGAGGGGTGGCAGTATTTT.

Ten or more counts support this clonotype. The chain is built from TRBV20-1 and TRBJ2-7; 8 bases match TRBD2. The length of the CDR3 is 14 residues. The V gene end was trimmed by 6 bases and the J gene end by 3 bases; junction bases not matched to a gene: 10. Germline CDR1 reads DFQATT; CDR2 reads SNEGSKA (reference sequence). CDR3 protein: CSAPGVAGNYEQYF. CDR3 sequence (DNA): TGCAGTGCCCCAGGAGTAGCGGGGAACTACGAGCAGTACTTC.

This clonotype was found a few times. V and J are TRBV6-5 and TRBJ1-5, with 7 bases identical to TRBD1. J gave up 4 bases and V 6 bases, and 9 bases lay outside the gene matches. CDR3 size: 15 residues. The V gene's germline CDR1 is MNHEY and CDR2 SVGAGI. The CDR3 DNA is TGTGCCAGCAGGCCCCTTGACAGGGAGAATCAGCCCCAGCATTTT. The encoded protein is CASRPLDRENQPQHF.

Notes on this clonotype: A junction end diverges from the germline sequence, so it may reflect a read error. The CDR3 sequence is CASSLVGTANPPLHF. For the CDR3, the DNA is TGTGCCAGCAGCTTAGTCGGGACAGCTAATCCACCCCTCCACTTT. This chain joins TRBV7-9 and TRBJ1-6; 7 nucleotides line up with TRBD1. Germline-derived CDR1 and CDR2 are SEHNR and FQNEAQ (reference sequence). The CDR3 sequence is 15 residues long.

The V and J genes are TRBV30 and TRBJ2-4, with 8 positions matching TRBD1. Germline CDR1 GTSNPN, CDR2 SVGIG (reference sequence). J was trimmed by 2 bases and V by 4 bases; bases with no gene match: 4. The CDR3 has 14 amino acids. The CDR3 DNA reads TGTGCCTGGATGTTCAGGGGGCCCAAAAACATTCAGTACTTC. Translation gives CAWMFRGPKNIQYF. The variable domain in full, completed from reference TRBV30 and TRBJ2-4, reads SQTIHQWPATLVQPVGSPLSLECTVEGTSNPNLYWYRQAAGRGLQLLFYSVGIGQISSEVPQNLSASRPQDRQFILSSKKLLLSDSGFYLCAWMFRGPKNIQYFGAGTRLSVL.

V and J are TRBV27 and TRBJ2-5; 8 bases are shared with TRBD1. The end of the DNA fits TRBJ2-7 better, so the J call may be wrong. Germline CDR1 is MNHEY and CDR2 is SMNVEV (reference sequence). CDR3 length equals 14 residues. In DNA form, the CDR3 reads TGTGCCAGCAGCGTCGGACAGGGTGAACACGAGCAGTACTTC. The encoded protein is CASSVGQGEHEQYF.

In its sample, this clonotype was seen a few times. The chain links TRBV5-1 to TRBJ2-1; 8 positions agree with TRBD2. In germline, CDR1 is SGHRS, CDR2 YFSETQ. J was trimmed by 6 bases and V by 0 bases; bases with no gene match: 5. The CDR3 runs 15 residues. The CDR3 bases are TGCGCCAGCAGCTTGGTAGCGGGATCCCTCAATGAGCAGTTCTTC. Translated, it gives CASSLVAGSLNEQFF.

V and J are TRBV12-3 or TRBV12-4 and TRBJ2-5; TRBD2 matches 7 bases. The CDR3 covers 19 residues. The junction had 18 bases not matched to a gene; V was cut back by 5 bases and J by 0 bases. CDR3 bases: TGTGCCAGCAGTCACCTTCTGGGGGAGGGCCGGGGGTACCAAGAGACCCAGTACTTC. Residues: CASSHLLGEGRGYQETQYF.

This clonotype was counted at least ten times. The J gene is TRBJ2-6, the V gene TRBV7-2; D gene uncertain. The CDR3 extends over 14 amino acids. Germline assignment: CDR1 SGHTA and CDR2 FQGNSA. V dropped 5 bases and J dropped 2 bases, with 7 bases sitting between them. Written as DNA, the CDR3 is TGTGCCAGCAGCAAATTCCCTGGGGCCAACGTCCTGACTTTC. It is translated as CASSKFPGANVLTF.

This clonotype was seen a few times. V is TRBV15 and J is TRBJ2-1; TRBD2 agrees at 8 bases. Germline CDR1 reads LNHNV; CDR2 reads YYDKDF (reference sequence). Losses at the gene ends were 1 base for V and 7 bases for J; bases not matched to a gene: 9. The CDR3 runs 16 residues. In nucleotides, the CDR3 is TGTGCCACCAGCAGAGCACCTACGGGAGGGCGGAATGAGCAGTTCTTC. This encodes CATSRAPTGGRNEQFF.

The rearrangement joins TRBV5-1 to TRBJ2-4; 11 bases are shared with TRBD2. V shed 3 bases and J 5 bases; nucleotides not matched to a gene: 13. The CDR3 extends over 18 amino acids. Germline V gene data show CDR1 as SGHRS and CDR2 as YFSETQ. The CDR3 loop is CASSSGTSGAVGENIQYF. CDR3 bases: TGCGCCAGCAGCTCCGGGACTAGCGGTGCAGTAGGGGAAAACATTCAGTACTTC.

The V call is TRBV27, the J call TRBJ2-3; TRBD2 aligns across 11 bases. J lost 5 bases, V lost 4 bases, and 14 bases had no gene match. The length of the CDR3 is 18 residues. Germline V gives CDR1 MNHEY, CDR2 SMNVEV (reference sequence). CDR3: CASSWRRVASGGLDTQYF. In DNA form, the CDR3 reads TGTGCCAGCAGTTGGAGGCGGGTGGCTAGCGGGGGGTTAGATACGCAGTATTTT.

This clonotype was counted a few times. This rearrangement joins TRBV29-1 to TRBJ2-3; D remains ambiguous. CDR1 SQVTM and CDR2 ANQGSEA come from the germline V gene. Trimming removed 4 bases at V and 0 bases at J, with 8 bases between. The CDR3 length is 13 residues. The CDR3: CSVGSVSTDTQYF. DNA of the CDR3: TGCAGCGTTGGGTCAGTGAGCACAGATACGCAGTATTTT.

This clonotype showed up just a few times. The chain recombines TRBV7-2 with TRBJ2-1; 7 nucleotides agree with TRBD2. The CDR3 covers 14 residues. J lost 7 bases, V lost 5 bases, and 8 bases had no gene match. Germline assignment: CDR1 SGHTA and CDR2 FQGNSA. CDR3: CASSPGLQANEQFF. The CDR3 nucleotides are TGTGCCAGCAGCCCGGGACTACAGGCGAATGAGCAGTTCTTC.

V gene TRBV10-2 combines with J gene TRBJ2-4; weak D call: TRBD1 (5 bases). The J call may be incorrect, as the DNA end agrees better with TRBJ2-5. Germline assignment: CDR1 WSHSY and CDR2 SAAADI. The CDR3 consists of 14 residues. CDR3 coding DNA: TGCGCCAGCAGTGAGTCGACAGTGCAAGAGACCCAGTACTTC. Translated, it gives CASSESTVQETQYF.

Concerning this clonotype: A much larger clone sits a single nucleotide away, making a read error possible. V and J are TRBV2 and TRBJ2-5; D possibly corresponds to TRBD2 (7 bases). The CDR3 extends over 15 amino acids. The germline V gene has CDR1 SNHLY and CDR2 FYNNEI. V was pared by 7 bases and J by 5 bases, with 20 bases between. The CDR3 loop reads CASIRRGAITETQYF. CDR3 sequence (DNA): TGTGCCAGCATCCGACGGGGGGCGATTACTGAGACCCAGTACTTC.

This chain joins TRBV29-1 and TRBJ2-7, with a weak D call TRBD2 (7 bases). CDR3 length: 13 amino acids. Germline loops: CDR1 SQVTM, CDR2 ANQGSEA. V was pared by 4 bases and J by 7 bases, with 17 bases between. The CDR3 region has the DNA TGCAGCGTTGTCATAACAGGGAGGGGTGAGCAGTACTTC. Translation gives CSVVITGRGEQYF.

For the CDR3, the DNA is TGTGCCAGCAGCCAAGGGGCGAGCGCCACAGATACGCAGTATTTT. Its protein product is CASSQGASATDTQYF. The genes are TRBV3-1 and TRBJ2-3; D unresolved. CDR1 LGHDT and CDR2 YNNKEL come from the germline V gene (reference sequence). There are 15 residues in the CDR3. With 1 base removed from V and 2 bases from J, the gap between germline ends came to 10 bases.